These T cell receptor beta chains were read from a single sample in a study of identical twins. Using its own MiXCR run on the 5' RACE reads, TCRdb lists one record per CDR3 protein. This sample has roughly 710,000 distinct CDR3 sequences; 6.1% occur once, and the top ten carry 1.5% to 2%. The sample comprised naive T cells sorted from blood. The receptors originated from a man between 18 and 29 years old in good health. Each CDR3 is given with its conserved first and last residue. D genes are given only for firm matches. A clone size is listed for some rows: how often the clone was seen (once, few, many), or a class if it is expanded.

17,TRBJ2-6,TRBV20-1,.,.,CSARFPGVTPGANVLTF,TGCAGTGCCAGATTCCCTGGGGTCACACCTGGGGCCAACGTCCTGACTTTC
15,TRBJ2-1,TRBV5-6,.,TRBD1,CASSEYRGSPNEQFF,TGTGCCAGCAGCGAGTACAGGGGGAGTCCCAATGAGCAGTTCTTC
13,TRBJ1-6,TRBV12-3/TRBV12-4,many,.,CASRRQDLAPLHF,TGTGCCAGCAGGCGACAGGACTTAGCACCCCTCCACTTT
13,TRBJ2-3,TRBV20-1,many,.,CSAVGTNTDTQYF,TGCAGTGCGGTGGGGACAAACACAGATACGCAGTATTTT
16,TRBJ2-1,TRBV20-1,few,.,CSARELGQGAGNEQFF,TGCAGTGCTAGAGAGTTAGGGCAGGGAGCGGGCAATGAGCAGTTCTTC
15,TRBJ1-2,TRBV11-2,few,TRBD1,CASSLDPTGGGGYTF,TGTGCCAGCAGCTTAGATCCTACAGGGGGCGGAGGCTACACCTTC
14,TRBJ2-1,TRBV7-3,many,.,CASSSREGYNEQFF,TGTGCCAGCAGCTCTAGAGAAGGTTACAATGAGCAGTTCTTC
16,TRBJ2-7,TRBV12-3/TRBV12-4,.,TRBD1,CASSFEITGERREQYF,TGTGCCAGCAGTTTTGAAATAACAGGGGAGCGGCGCGAGCAGTACTTC
15,TRBJ2-7,TRBV6-1,many,TRBD1,CASGTGTGLIYEQYF,TGTGCCAGCGGAACCGGGACAGGGCTAATATACGAGCAGTACTTC
14,TRBJ2-5,TRBV24-1,many,.,CATSDSGRQETQYF,TGTGCCACCAGTGATTCGGGCAGGCAAGAGACCCAGTACTTC
14,TRBJ2-2,TRBV7-2,.,.,CASSQKTNTGELFF,TGTGCCAGCAGCCAAAAGACTAACACCGGGGAGCTGTTTTTT
18,TRBJ1-2,TRBV12-3/TRBV12-4,few,.,CASSLALAESGVRYGYTF,TGTGCCAGCAGTTTAGCGCTGGCAGAGTCGGGGGTGAGGTATGGCTACACCTTC
13,TRBJ1-1,TRBV5-1,many,.,CASSLRGRTEAFF,TGCGCCAGCAGCTTGAGGGGTAGAACTGAAGCTTTCTTT
13,TRBJ2-7,TRBV24-1,once,TRBD1,CATKGTGGYEQYF,TGTGCCACCAAAGGGACAGGAGGGTACGAGCAGTACTTC
15,TRBJ1-3,TRBV7-9,many,.,CASSLGPPEGNTIYF,TGTGCCAGCAGCTTAGGACCCCCAGAAGGAAACACCATATATTTT
14,TRBJ1-5,TRBV12-3/TRBV12-4,many,.,CASSLTGSNQPQHF,TGCGCCAGCAGCTTGACCGGGAGCAATCAGCCCCAGCATTTT
15,TRBJ2-1,TRBV3-1,.,TRBD2,CASTSSGTFYNEQFF,TGTGCCAGCACCTCTAGCGGGACCTTCTACAATGAGCAGTTCTTC
14,TRBJ1-1,TRBV7-2,many,.,CASSMGRENTEAFF,TGTGCCAGCAGCATGGGACGGGAGAACACTGAAGCTTTCTTT
16,TRBJ2-7,TRBV5-5,many,.,CASSLANGLGAYEQYF,TGTGCCAGCAGCTTGGCGAACGGACTGGGGGCCTACGAGCAGTACTTC
13,TRBJ1-1,TRBV20-1,few,TRBD1,CSSPGTGETEAFF,TGCAGTTCCCCCGGGACAGGGGAAACTGAAGCTTTCTTT
15,TRBJ2-3,TRBV7-9,.,.,CASSPISAPTDTQYF,TGTGCCAGCAGCCCCATCAGTGCCCCCACAGATACGCAGTATTTT
15,TRBJ2-1,TRBV7-2,.,.,CASRSGTHIYNEQFF,TGTGCCAGCAGGTCCGGGACCCACATCTACAATGAGCAGTTCTTC
19,TRBJ2-5,TRBV10-3,many,TRBD2,CAISRDQLAGISTRETQYF,TGTGCCATCAGCCGCGACCAGCTAGCGGGCATATCGACAAGAGAGACCCAGTACTTC
11,TRBJ1-2,TRBV29-1,many,.,CSVEDDSGYTF,TGCAGCGTTGAAGATGACTCTGGCTACACCTTC
14,TRBJ2-5,TRBV29-1,many,.,CSVVGAHLQETQYF,TGCAGCGTTGTGGGGGCACACCTCCAAGAGACCCAGTACTTC
16,TRBJ2-3,TRBV19,.,.,CGSSTDSSPHTDTQYF,TGTGGCAGTAGTACCGACTCTTCTCCCCACACAGATACGCAGTATTTT
15,TRBJ1-2,TRBV7-9,few,.,CASSQHTGKSYGYTF,TGTGCCAGCAGCCAACATACAGGGAAGAGCTATGGCTACACCTTC
13,TRBJ1-1,TRBV7-9,many,TRBD1,CASSDRGYTEAFF,TGTGCCAGCAGCGACAGGGGGTACACTGAAGCTTTCTTT
16,TRBJ2-3,TRBV9,many,TRBD1,CASSESGGESTDTQYF,TGTGCCAGCAGCGAGTCAGGGGGCGAGAGCACAGATACGCAGTATTTT
14,TRBJ2-7,TRBV7-2,.,TRBD2,CASSTTSGGDEQYF,TGTGCCAGCAGCACCACTAGCGGCGGCGACGAGCAGTACTTC
14,TRBJ2-1,TRBV6-2/TRBV6-3,.,.,CASQMTPNYNEQFF,TGTGCCAGCCAGATGACACCTAATTACAATGAGCAGTTCTTC
17,TRBJ2-1,TRBV5-4,.,TRBD2,CASSPRLAGGEGNEQFF,TGTGCCAGCAGCCCACGACTAGCGGGAGGGGAAGGCAATGAGCAGTTCTTC
12,TRBJ2-1,TRBV30,.,TRBD1,CAWSATGTGALF,TGTGCCTGGAGTGCTACCGGGACAGGGGCCCTCTTC
12,TRBJ2-7,TRBV27,few,TRBD1,CASRDGQGQQYF,TGTGCCAGCAGGGACGGACAGGGGCAGCAGTACTTC
11,TRBJ2-7,TRBV3-1,many,.,CASSQTHEQYF,TGTGCCAGCAGCCAGACCCACGAGCAGTACTTC
12,TRBJ1-2,TRBV3-1,many,.,CASSQVNYGYTF,TGTGCCAGCAGTCAGGTTAACTATGGCTACACCTTC
16,TRBJ2-5,TRBV15,.,.,CATSRGGQGGQETQYF,TGTGCCACCAGCAGAGGAGGACAGGGAGGGCAAGAGACCCAGTACTTC
13,TRBJ2-3,TRBV9,many,.,CASAQAGGDTQYF,TGTGCCAGCGCCCAGGCTGGGGGCGATACGCAGTATTTT
14,TRBJ2-5,TRBV12-3/TRBV12-4,many,TRBD2,CAPYGGGFRETQYF,TGTGCCCCCTACGGGGGAGGGTTTCGGGAGACCCAGTACTTC
15,TRBJ2-2,TRBV7-6,many,TRBD2,CASSHSGSRAGELFF,TGTGCCAGCAGCCATAGCGGGAGTAGGGCCGGGGAGCTGTTTTTT
16,TRBJ2-7,TRBV11-2,.,.,CASSLAARAISYEQYF,TGTGCCAGCAGCTTAGCCGCCAGAGCAATCTCCTACGAGCAGTACTTC
14,TRBJ1-3,TRBV10-3,.,TRBD1,CAITAGTGGNTIYF,TGTGCCATCACCGCCGGGACAGGCGGAAACACCATATATTTT
17,TRBJ2-6,TRBV4-3,few,TRBD2,CASSQDMGGVGANVLTF,TGCGCCAGCAGCCAAGATATGGGAGGGGTTGGGGCCAACGTCCTGACTTTC
15,TRBJ2-5,TRBV5-6,many,TRBD1,CASSQPGQGQETQYF,TGTGCCAGCAGCCAACCGGGACAGGGACAAGAGACCCAGTACTTC
14,TRBJ1-5,TRBV5-1,many,.,CASSLEGYNQPQHF,TGCGCCAGCAGCTTGGAGGGGTACAATCAGCCCCAGCATTTT
16,TRBJ2-1,TRBV28,.,.,CASSSPTSYSYNEQFF,TGTGCCAGCAGTTCCCCGACTAGTTACTCCTACAATGAGCAGTTCTTC
16,TRBJ2-2,TRBV4-3,many,.,CASSQEATANTGELFF,TGCGCCAGCAGCCAAGAAGCGACGGCGAACACCGGGGAGCTGTTTTTT
15,TRBJ2-7,TRBV25-1,.,TRBD1,CASSPQGAKRYEQYF,TGTGCCAGCAGTCCACAGGGGGCAAAACGGTACGAGCAGTACTTC
13,TRBJ2-1,TRBV29-1,many,.,CSVPSRQYNEQFF,TGCAGCGTACCTTCGAGGCAATACAATGAGCAGTTCTTC
17,TRBJ2-5,TRBV29-1,.,TRBD2,CSVFGLAGGPLQETQYF,TGCAGCGTATTTGGACTAGCGGGAGGGCCACTGCAAGAGACCCAGTACTTC
18,TRBJ2-5,TRBV12-3/TRBV12-4,many,TRBD2,CASSSGTSGRALRETQYF,TGTGCCAGCAGCTCGGGGACTAGCGGGAGGGCCCTGAGAGAGACCCAGTACTTC
15,TRBJ2-7,TRBV20-1,many,.,CSARIGQLPPYEQYF,TGCAGTGCCCGAATCGGACAGCTACCTCCCTACGAGCAGTACTTC
16,TRBJ2-2,TRBV5-5,many,TRBD2,CASSPPTSGSTGELFF,TGTGCCAGCAGCCCACCGACTAGCGGGAGTACCGGGGAGCTGTTTTTT
14,TRBJ1-2,TRBV28,.,.,CASSALEKSYGYTF,TGTGCCAGCTCGGCGCTGGAAAAGAGCTATGGCTACACCTTC
14,TRBJ2-5,TRBV24-1,few,.,CATTEVQGGQTQYF,TGTGCCACCACTGAGGTACAGGGCGGGCAGACCCAGTACTTC
16,TRBJ1-1,TRBV20-1,few,.,CSARPGIGKRGTEAFF,TGCAGTGCTAGACCTGGGATTGGGAAGAGAGGGACTGAAGCTTTCTTT
16,TRBJ2-1,TRBV3-1,many,TRBD2,CASSQDRGSGANEQFF,TGTGCCAGCAGCCAAGATCGCGGGAGTGGGGCCAATGAGCAGTTCTTC